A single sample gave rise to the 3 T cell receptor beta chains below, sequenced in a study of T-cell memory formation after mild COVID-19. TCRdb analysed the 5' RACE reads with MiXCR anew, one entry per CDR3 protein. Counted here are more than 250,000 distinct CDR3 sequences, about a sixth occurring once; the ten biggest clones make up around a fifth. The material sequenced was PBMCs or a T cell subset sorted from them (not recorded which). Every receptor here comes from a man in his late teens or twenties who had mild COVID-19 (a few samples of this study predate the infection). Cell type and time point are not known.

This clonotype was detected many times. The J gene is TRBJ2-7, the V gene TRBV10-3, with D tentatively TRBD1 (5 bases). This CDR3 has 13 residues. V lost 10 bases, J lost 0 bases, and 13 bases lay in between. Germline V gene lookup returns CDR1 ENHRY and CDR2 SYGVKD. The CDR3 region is CANQQGISYEQYF. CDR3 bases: TGTGCCAACCAGCAGGGTATCTCCTACGAGCAGTACTTC.

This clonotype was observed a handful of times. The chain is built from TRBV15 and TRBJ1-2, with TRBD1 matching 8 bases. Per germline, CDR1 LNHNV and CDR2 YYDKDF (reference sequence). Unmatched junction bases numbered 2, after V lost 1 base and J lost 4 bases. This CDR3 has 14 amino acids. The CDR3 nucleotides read TGTGCCACCAGCAGAGCCGGGACAGGCTATGGCTACACCTTC. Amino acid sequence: CATSRAGTGYGYTF. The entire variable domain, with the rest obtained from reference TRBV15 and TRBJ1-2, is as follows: DAMVIQNPRYQVTQFGKPVTLSCSQTLNHNVMYWYQQKSSQAPKLLFHYYDKDFNNEADTPDNFQSRRPNTSFCFLDIRSPGLGDTAMYLCATSRAGTGYGYTFGSGTRLTVV.

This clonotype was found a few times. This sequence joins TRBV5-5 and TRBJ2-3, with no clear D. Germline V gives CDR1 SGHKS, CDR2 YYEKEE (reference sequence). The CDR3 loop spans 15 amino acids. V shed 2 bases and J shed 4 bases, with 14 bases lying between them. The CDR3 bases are TGTGCCAGCAGCTTCCGAGGACCCCTGCCAGATACGCAGTATTTT. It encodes CASSFRGPLPDTQYF. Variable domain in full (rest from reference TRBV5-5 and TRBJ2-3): DAGVTQSPTHLIKTRGQQVTLRCSPISGHKSVSWYQQVLGQGPQFIFQYYEKEERGRGNFPDRFSARQFPNYSSELNVNALLLGDSALYLCASSFRGPLPDTQYFGPGTRLTVL.